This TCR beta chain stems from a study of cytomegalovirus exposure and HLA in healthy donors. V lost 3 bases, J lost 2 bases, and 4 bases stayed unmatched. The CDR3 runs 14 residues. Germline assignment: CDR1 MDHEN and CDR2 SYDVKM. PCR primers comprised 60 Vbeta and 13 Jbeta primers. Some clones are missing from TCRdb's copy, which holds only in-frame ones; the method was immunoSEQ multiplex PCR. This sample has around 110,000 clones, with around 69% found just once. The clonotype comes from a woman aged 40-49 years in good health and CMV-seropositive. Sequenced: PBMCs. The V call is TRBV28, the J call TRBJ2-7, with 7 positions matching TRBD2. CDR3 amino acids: CASSFLGRTYEQYF. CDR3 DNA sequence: TGTGCCAGCAGTTTCCTCGGGAGGACCTACGAGCAGTACTTC.